The clone carrying this TCR beta chain was recorded at least ten times. This CDR3 has 14 amino acids. Germline V gene sequence: CDR1 LNHDA, CDR2 SQIVND (reference sequence). Trimming removed 3 bases from V and 2 bases from J, with 11 bases in between. The data were taken from a study of Graves' ophthalmopathy and Graves' hyperthyroidism. The study amplified TCR beta CDR3 regions using RNA transcripts. HTBI-primed first-round RT-PCR preceded second-round multiplex PCR. TCRdb passed the multiplex PCR reads through MiXCR, listing each CDR3 protein once. The profile shows around 1,000,000 distinct CDR3 sequences, around a third of them singletons.

This rearrangement joins TRBV19 to TRBJ2-7; possibly TRBD2 for D (7 bases). The sequence was collected from an adult man with Graves' hyperthyroidism. Material for sequencing was peripheral blood or thyroid tissue (not recorded which). CDR3 sequence reads: CASSIAGAAYEQYF. CDR3 nucleotides: TGTGCCAGTAGTATCGCGGGGGCCGCCTACGAGCAGTACTTC.